This T cell receptor beta chain was retrieved from a study of cytomegalovirus exposure and HLA in healthy donors. Study details: The same platform used for the roughly 600 first-cohort repertoires was also used for the roughly 120 validation repertoires, as a later analysis reported.

Notes on the study in general: Three of the chains that were CMV-associated were confirmed in vitro to be specific for CMV antigens.

The length of the CDR3 is 14 residues. Germline V gene sequence: CDR1 MNHEY, CDR2 SVGAGI. Trimming removed 6 bases from V and 4 bases from J, with 15 bases in between. Only one count was recorded for this clone. Its antigen is not identified. Assay: immunoSEQ multiplex PCR; the TCRdb copy retains only in-frame clones and omits some. The sample shows about 160,000 clones, roughly 95% of them seen only once. The clonotype comes from a woman between 18 and 29 years old in good health and CMV-seronegative. The chain links TRBV6-5 to TRBJ1-2; tentatively, D is TRBD1 (6 bases). Sequences were obtained from PBMCs. The DNA for the CDR3 is TGTGCCAGCAGAAACCCTGCGACAGGCTATGGCTACACCTTC. Its translation: CASRNPATGYGYTF.